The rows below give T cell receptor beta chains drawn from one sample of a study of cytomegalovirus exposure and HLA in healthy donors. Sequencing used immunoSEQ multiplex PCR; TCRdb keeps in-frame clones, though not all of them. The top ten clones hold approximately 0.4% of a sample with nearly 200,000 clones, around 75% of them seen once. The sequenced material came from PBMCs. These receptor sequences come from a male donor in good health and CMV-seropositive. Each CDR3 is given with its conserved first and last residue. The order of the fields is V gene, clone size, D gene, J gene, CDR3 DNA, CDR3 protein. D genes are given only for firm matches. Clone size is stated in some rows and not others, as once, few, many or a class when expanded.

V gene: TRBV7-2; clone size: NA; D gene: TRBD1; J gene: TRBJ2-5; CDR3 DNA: TGTGCCAGCAGAAGTCCGGGACAGGGGGCTGAGACCCAGTACTTC; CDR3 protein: CASRSPGQGAETQYF
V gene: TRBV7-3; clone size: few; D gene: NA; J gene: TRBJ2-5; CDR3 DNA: TGTGCCAGCAGCCTGACGGGGGGCCCACAAGAGACCCAGTACTTC; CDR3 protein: CASSLTGGPQETQYF
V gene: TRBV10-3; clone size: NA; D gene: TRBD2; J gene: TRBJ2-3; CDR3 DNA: TGTGCCATCAGGACTAGCGGGAGTACAGATACGCAGTATTTT; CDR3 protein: CAIRTSGSTDTQYF
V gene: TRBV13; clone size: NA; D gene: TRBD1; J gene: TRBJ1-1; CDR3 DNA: TGTGCCAGCAGCCCCACACACACGGGCACAGGGGGCTTGACTGAAGCTTTCTTT; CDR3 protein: CASSPTHTGTGGLTEAFF
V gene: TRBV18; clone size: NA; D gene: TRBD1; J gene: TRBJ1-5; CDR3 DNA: TGTGCCAGCTCACCATTGGGACAGGGGGCTTATAGCAATCAGCCCCAGCATTTT; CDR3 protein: CASSPLGQGAYSNQPQHF
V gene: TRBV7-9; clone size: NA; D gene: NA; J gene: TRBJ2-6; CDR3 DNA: TGTGCCAGCAGCTTAGGTCCTAATGGGGCCAACGTCCTGACTTTC; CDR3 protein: CASSLGPNGANVLTF
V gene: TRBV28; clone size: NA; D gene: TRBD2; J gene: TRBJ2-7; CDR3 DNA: TGTGCCAGCAGTGAGGGACTAGCGGGAGTATACGAGCAGTACTTC; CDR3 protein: CASSEGLAGVYEQYF
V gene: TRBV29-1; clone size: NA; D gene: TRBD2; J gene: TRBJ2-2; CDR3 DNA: TGCAGCGTTGTCGCGGGGGGTTTGAACACCGGGGAGCTGTTTTTT; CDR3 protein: CSVVAGGLNTGELFF
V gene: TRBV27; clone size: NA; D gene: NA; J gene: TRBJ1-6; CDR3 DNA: TGTGCCAGCAGATGGACATTCTCCTATAATTCACCCCTCCACTTT; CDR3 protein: CASRWTFSYNSPLHF
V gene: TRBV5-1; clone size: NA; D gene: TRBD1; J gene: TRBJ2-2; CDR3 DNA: TGCGCCAGCAGCGTATCGACAGGGGGCGGCGGGGAGCTGTTTTTT; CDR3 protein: CASSVSTGGGGELFF
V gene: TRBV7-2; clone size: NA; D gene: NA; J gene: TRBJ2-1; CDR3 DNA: TGTGCCAGCGTCGGGCGGGAAGGTGAGCAGTTCTTC; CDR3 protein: CASVGREGEQFF
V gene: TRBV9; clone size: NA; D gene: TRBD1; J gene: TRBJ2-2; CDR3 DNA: TGTGCCAGCAGCCGAGGAGGACAGGGGCGGACCGGGGAGCTGTTTTTT; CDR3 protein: CASSRGGQGRTGELFF
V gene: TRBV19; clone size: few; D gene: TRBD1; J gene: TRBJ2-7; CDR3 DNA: TGTGCCAGTAGGAGGGGGCTCGAGCAGTACTTC; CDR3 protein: CASRRGLEQYF
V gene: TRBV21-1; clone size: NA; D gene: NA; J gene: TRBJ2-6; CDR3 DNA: TGTGCCAGCAGCAAATGTTTAGGACAGGGGGGCTCTGGGGCCAACGTCCTGACTTTC; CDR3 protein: CASSKCLGQGGSGANVLTF
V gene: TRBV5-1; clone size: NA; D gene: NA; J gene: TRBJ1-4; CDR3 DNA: TGCGCCAGCAGCTTGTTAACAGCAACTAATGAAAAACTGTTTTTT; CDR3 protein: CASSLLTATNEKLFF
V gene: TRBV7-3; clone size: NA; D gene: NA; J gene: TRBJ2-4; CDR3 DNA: TGTGCCAGCAGCGTCCCCGGGGCCAAAAACATTCAGTACTTC; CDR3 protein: CASSVPGAKNIQYF
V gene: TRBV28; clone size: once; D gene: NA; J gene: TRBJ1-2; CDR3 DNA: TGTGCCAGCAGTTCCGTAACCGTGACAGGACTCTATGGCTACACCTTC; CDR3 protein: CASSSVTVTGLYGYTF
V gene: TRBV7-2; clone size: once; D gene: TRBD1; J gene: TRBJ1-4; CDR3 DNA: TGTGCCAGCAGGAAAGACAGGGGGCTCGGAAAACTGTTTTTT; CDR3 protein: CASRKDRGLGKLFF
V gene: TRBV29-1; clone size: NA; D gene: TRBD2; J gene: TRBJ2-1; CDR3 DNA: TGCAGCGTTGAGGCTAGCGGGACGACCCCTGAGCAGTTCTTC; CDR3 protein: CSVEASGTTPEQFF
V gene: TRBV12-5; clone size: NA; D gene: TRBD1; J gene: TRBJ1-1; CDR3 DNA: TGTGCTAGTGGTTTGGGACAGGGGAGAGAAGCTTTCTTT; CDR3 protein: CASGLGQGREAFF
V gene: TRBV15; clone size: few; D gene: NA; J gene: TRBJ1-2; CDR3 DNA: TGTGCCACCAGCAGAGATACGCAGGGGTCCTATGGCTACACCTTC; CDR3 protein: CATSRDTQGSYGYTF
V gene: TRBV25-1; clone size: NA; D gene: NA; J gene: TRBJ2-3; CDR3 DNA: TGTGCCAGCAGTGGTCTTTTCACAGATACGCAGTATTTT; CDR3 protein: CASSGLFTDTQYF
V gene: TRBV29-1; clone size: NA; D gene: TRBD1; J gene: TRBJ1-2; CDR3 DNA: TGCAGCGTTTCGACAGGGAACCCCACCTTC; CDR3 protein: CSVSTGNPTF
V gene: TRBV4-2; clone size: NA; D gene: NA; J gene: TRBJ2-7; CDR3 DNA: TGTGCCAGCAGCCAAGAACTCAGGGATAGCTACGAGCAGTACTTC; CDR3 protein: CASSQELRDSYEQYF
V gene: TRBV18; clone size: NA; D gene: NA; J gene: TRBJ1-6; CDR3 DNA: TGTGCCAGCTCACCAAGGGGACTGCAGTCTTCACCCCTCCACTTT; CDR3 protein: CASSPRGLQSSPLHF
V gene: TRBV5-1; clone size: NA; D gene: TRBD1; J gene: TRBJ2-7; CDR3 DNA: TGCGCCAGCACCTGGACAGGGTCGTCCTACGAGCAGTACTTC; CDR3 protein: CASTWTGSSYEQYF
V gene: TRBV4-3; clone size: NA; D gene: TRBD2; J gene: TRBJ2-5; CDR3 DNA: TGCGCCAGCAGCCATCGGACTAGCGGGGGGTCCCACCAAGAGACCCAGTACTTC; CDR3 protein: CASSHRTSGGSHQETQYF
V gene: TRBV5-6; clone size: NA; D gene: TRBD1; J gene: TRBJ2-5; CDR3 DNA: TGTGCCAGCAGACCCGACAGGGGCCCTTGGGAGACCCAGTACTTC; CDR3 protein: CASRPDRGPWETQYF
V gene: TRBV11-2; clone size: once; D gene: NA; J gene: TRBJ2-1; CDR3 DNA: TGTGCCAGCAGCTTAATCGGACAGCCCAACAATGAGCAGTTCTTC; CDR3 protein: CASSLIGQPNNEQFF
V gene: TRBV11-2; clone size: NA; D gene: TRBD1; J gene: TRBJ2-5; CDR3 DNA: TGTGCCAGCACCACTCCCGGGACAGGGAGAGAGACCCAGTACTTC; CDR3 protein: CASTTPGTGRETQYF
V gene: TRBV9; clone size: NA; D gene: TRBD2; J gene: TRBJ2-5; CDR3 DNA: TGTGCCAGCAGTTCTAGCGGGGTTCAAGAGACCCAGTACTTC; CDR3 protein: CASSSSGVQETQYF
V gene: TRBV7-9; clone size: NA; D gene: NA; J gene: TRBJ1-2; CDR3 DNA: TGTGCCAGCAGCCCCGGTTCGGGGGGCCGGACGGGCTACACCTTC; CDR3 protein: CASSPGSGGRTGYTF
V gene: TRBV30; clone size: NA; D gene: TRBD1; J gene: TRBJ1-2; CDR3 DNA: TGTGCCTGGAGTGGCCTACAGGGGAGTGGTGGCTACACCTTC; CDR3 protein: CAWSGLQGSGGYTF
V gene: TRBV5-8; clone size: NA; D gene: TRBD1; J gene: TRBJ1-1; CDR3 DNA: TGTGCCAGCAGCTCCCGGACAGGGGCAGCCGGGGCCGAAGCTTTCTTT; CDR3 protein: CASSSRTGAAGAEAFF
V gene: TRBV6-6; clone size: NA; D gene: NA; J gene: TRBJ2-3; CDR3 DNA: TGTGCCAGCAGTTACCGACAGAGCACAGATACGCAGTATTTT; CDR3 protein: CASSYRQSTDTQYF
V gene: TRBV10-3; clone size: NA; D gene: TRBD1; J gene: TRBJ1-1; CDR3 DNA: TGTGCCATCAGTGGCCCTGGACAGGGGGACACTGAAGCTTTCTTT; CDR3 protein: CAISGPGQGDTEAFF
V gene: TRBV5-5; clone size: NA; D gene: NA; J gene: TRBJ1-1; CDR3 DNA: TGTGCCAGCAGCTCCCAGGGGTTCGGGAACACTGAAGCTTTCTTT; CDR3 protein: CASSSQGFGNTEAFF
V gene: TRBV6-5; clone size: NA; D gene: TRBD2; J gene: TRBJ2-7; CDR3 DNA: TGTGCCAGCAGTTCCCCGACTAGCGGGGGTTACGAGCAGTACTTC; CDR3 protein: CASSSPTSGGYEQYF
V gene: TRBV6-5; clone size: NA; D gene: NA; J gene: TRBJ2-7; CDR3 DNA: TGTGCCAGCAGTTACAGTACAGGTACCTACGAGCAGTACTTC; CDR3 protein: CASSYSTGTYEQYF
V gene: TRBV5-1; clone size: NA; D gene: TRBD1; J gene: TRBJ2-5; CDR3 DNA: TGCGCCAGCAGCTTGGTTTGGGCAGGGGGAGAGACCCAGTACTTC; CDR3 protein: CASSLVWAGGETQYF
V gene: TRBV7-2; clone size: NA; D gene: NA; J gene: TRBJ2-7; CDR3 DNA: TGTGCCAGCAGCTTATACCTTAGCGCAAGTTACGAGCAGTACTTC; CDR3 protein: CASSLYLSASYEQYF
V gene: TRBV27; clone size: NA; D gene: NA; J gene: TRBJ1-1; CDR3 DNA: TGTGCCAGCAGTTTACGAAGGGGTACTGAAGCTTTCTTT; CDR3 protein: CASSLRRGTEAFF
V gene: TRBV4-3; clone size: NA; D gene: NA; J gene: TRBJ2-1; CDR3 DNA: TGCGCCAGCAGCCCCGCCGGGTCCACCTACAATGAGCAGTTCTTC; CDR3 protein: CASSPAGSTYNEQFF
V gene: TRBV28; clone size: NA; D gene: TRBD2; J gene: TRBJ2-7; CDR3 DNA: TGTGCCAGCAGGGGTAGCGGGAGGTCGTACGAGCAGTACTTC; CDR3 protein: CASRGSGRSYEQYF
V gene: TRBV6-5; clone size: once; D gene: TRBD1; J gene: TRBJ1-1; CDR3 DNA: TGTGCCAGCAGATACAGGGGCCCGACTGAAGCTTTCTTT; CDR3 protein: CASRYRGPTEAFF
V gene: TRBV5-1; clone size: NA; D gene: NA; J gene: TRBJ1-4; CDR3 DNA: TGCGCCAGCCGCCAACCCTCAGGGGTGCCTAATGAAAAACTGTTTTTT; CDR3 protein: CASRQPSGVPNEKLFF
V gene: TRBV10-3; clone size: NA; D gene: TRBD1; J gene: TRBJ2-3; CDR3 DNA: TGTGCCATCAGTGACAACAGGGGGCGAGGGACAGATACGCAGTATTTT; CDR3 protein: CAISDNRGRGTDTQYF
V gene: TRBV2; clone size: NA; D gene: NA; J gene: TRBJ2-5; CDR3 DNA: TGTGCCAGCACTTCGGGGAGAGGGGAGACCCAGTACTTC; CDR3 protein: CASTSGRGETQYF
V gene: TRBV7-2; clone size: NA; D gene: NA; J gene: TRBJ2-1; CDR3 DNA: TGTGCCAGCAGCTTAGAGGGGATTTCCAACAATGAGCAGTTCTTC; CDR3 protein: CASSLEGISNNEQFF
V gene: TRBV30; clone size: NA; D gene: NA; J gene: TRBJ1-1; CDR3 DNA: TGTGCCTGGAGTGTAATCAATGAAGCTTTCTTT; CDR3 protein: CAWSVINEAFF